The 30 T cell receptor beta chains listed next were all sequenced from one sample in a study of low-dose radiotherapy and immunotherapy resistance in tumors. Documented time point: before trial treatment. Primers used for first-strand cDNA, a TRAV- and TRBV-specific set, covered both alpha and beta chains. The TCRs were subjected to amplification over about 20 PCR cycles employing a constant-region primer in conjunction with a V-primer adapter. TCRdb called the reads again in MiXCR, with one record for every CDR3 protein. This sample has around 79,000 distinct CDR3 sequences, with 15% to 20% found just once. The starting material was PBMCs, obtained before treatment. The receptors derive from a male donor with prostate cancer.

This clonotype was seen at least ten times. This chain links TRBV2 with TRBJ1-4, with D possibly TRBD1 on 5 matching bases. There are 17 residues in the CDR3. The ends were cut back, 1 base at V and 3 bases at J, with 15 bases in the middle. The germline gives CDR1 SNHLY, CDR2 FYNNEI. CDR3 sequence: CASSEVGQGVSNEKLFF. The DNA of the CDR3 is TGTGCCAGCAGTGAAGTTGGTCAGGGAGTATCTAATGAAAAACTGTTTTTT. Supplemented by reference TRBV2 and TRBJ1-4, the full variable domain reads EPEVTQTPSHQVTQMGQEVILRCVPISNHLYFYWYRQILGQKVEFLVSFYNNEISEKSEIFDDQFSVERPDGSNFTLKIRSTKLEDSAMYFCASSEVGQGVSNEKLFFGSGTQLSVL.

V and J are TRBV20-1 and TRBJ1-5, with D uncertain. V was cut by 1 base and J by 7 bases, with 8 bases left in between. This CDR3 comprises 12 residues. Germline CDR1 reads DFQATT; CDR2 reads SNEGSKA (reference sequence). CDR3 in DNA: TGCAGTGCTAGAGGGTCGGGACAGCCCCAGCATTTT. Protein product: CSARGSGQPQHF.

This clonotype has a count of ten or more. CDR3 nucleotide sequence: TGTGCCAGCAGCCCCGGGATTCTCCCGTTCCAAGAGACCCAGTACTTC. Translated, it gives CASSPGILPFQETQYF. The chain links TRBV7-3 to TRBJ2-5, with D possibly TRBD2 on 5 matching bases. This CDR3 has 16 residues. V lost 5 bases, J lost 1 base, and 17 bases lay in between. Germline CDR1 reads SGHTA; CDR2 reads FQGTGA.

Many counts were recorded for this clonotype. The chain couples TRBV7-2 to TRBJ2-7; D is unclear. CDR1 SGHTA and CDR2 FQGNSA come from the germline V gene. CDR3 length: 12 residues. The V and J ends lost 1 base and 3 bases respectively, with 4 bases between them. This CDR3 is CASSLVVYEQYF. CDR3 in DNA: TGTGCCAGCAGCTTAGTTGTCTACGAGCAGTACTTC.

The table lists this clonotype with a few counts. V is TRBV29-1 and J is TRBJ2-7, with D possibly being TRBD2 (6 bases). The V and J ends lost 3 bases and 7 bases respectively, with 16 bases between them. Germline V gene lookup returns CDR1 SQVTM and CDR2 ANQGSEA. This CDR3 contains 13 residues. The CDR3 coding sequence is TGCAGCGTTGAGATCGCAGCGGGTGGGGAGCAGTACTTC. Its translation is CSVEIAAGGEQYF.

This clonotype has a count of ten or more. As DNA, the CDR3 is TGTGCCATCAGTGGACTAGCGGGAAGGGATACGCAGTATTTT. Amino acids: CAISGLAGRDTQYF. The chain employs TRBV10-3 and TRBJ2-3, with 11 bases that match TRBD2. Germline CDR1 is ENHRY and CDR2 is SYGVKD. The CDR3 length is 14 residues. V lost 4 bases, J lost 6 bases, and 3 bases stayed unmatched.

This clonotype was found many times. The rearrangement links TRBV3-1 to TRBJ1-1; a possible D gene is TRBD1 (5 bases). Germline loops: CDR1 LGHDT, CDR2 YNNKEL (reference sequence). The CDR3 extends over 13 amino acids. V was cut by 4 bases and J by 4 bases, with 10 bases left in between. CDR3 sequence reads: CASSPGGTTEAFF. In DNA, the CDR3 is TGTGCCAGCAGCCCAGGAGGGACCACTGAAGCTTTCTTT. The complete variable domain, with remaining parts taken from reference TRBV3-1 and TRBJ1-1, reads DTAVSQTPKYLVTQMGNDKSIKCEQNLGHDTMYWYKQDSKKFLKIMFSYNNKELIINETVPNRFSPKSPDKAHLNLHINSLELGDSAVYFCASSPGGTTEAFFGQGTRLTVV.

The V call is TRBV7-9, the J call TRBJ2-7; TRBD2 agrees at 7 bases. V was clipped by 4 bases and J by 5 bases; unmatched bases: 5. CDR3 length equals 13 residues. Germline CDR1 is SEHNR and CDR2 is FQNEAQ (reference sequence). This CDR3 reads CASSSGRVHEQYF. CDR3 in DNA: TGTGCCAGCAGCTCGGGGAGGGTCCACGAGCAGTACTTC.

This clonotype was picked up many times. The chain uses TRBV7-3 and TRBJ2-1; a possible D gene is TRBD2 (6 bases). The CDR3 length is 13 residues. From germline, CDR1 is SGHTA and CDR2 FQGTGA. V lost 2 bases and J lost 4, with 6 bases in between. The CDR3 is CASSLREYNEQFF. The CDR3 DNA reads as TGTGCCAGCAGCTTACGGGAGTACAATGAGCAGTTCTTC. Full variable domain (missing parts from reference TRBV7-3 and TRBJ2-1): GAGVSQTPSNKVTEKGKYVELRCDPISGHTALYWYRQSLGQGPEFLIYFQGTGAADDSGLPNDRFFAVRPEGSVSTLKIQRTERGDSAVYLCASSLREYNEQFFGPGTRLTVL.

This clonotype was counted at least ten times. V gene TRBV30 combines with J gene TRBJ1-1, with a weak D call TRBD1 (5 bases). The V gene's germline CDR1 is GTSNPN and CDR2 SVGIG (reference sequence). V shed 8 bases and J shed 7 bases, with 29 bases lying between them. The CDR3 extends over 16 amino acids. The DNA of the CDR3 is TGTGCCCGTTCCAGGGAGGGTATGAGCGTCCCGAATGAAGCTTTCTTT. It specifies CARSREGMSVPNEAFF.

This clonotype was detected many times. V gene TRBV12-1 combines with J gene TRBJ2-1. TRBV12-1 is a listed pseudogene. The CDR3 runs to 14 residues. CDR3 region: CASSSLNLYPEQFF. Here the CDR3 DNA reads TGTGCCAGCAGCTCACTAAACCTTTACCCCGAGCAGTTCTTC.

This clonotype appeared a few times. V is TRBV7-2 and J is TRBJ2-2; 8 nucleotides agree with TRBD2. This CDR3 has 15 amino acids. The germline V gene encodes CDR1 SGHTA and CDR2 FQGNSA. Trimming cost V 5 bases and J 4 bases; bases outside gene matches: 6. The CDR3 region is CASSAGGAGTGELFF. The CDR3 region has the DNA TGTGCCAGCAGCGCCGGGGGGGCGGGCACCGGGGAGCTGTTTTTT.

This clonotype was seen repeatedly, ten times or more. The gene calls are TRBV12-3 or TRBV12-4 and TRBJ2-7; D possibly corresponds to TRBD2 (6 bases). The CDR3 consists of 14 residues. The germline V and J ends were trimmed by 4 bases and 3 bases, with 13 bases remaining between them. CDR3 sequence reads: CASSYRGGSYEQYF. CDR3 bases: TGTGCCAGCAGTTATCGCGGAGGGAGCTACGAGCAGTACTTC.

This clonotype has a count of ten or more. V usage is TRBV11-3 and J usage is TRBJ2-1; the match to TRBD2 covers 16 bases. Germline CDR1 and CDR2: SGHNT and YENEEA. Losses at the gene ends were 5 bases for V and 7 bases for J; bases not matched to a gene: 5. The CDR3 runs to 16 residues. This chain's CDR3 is CASSPGTSGGVNEQFF. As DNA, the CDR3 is TGTGCCAGCAGCCCCGGGACTAGCGGGGGGGTTAATGAGCAGTTCTTC.

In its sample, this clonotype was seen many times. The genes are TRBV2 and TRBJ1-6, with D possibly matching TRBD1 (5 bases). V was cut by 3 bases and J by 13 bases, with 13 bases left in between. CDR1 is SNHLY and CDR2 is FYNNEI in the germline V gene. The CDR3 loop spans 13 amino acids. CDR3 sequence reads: CASSDGQGWPLHF. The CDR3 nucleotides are TGTGCCAGCAGTGATGGGCAGGGTTGGCCCCTCCACTTT.

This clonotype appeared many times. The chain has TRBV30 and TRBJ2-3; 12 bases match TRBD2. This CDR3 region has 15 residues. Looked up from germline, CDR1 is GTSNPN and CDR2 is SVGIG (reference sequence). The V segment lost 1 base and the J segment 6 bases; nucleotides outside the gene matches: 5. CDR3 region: CAWSALAGGRDTQYF. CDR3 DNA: TGTGCCTGGAGTGCACTAGCGGGAGGCCGGGATACGCAGTATTTT.

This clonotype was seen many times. The CDR3 DNA reads TGTGCCAGCAGCGCCTCGCCACAGACCGGGGAGCTGTTTTTT. This codes for CASSASPQTGELFF. The V call is TRBV9, the J call TRBJ2-2; D unresolved. Germline V gene data show CDR1 as SGDLS and CDR2 as YYNGEE. The CDR3 runs 14 residues. Deletions cut 3 bases from V and 5 bases from J, with 11 bases between. Full variable domain (outside the CDR3, taken from reference TRBV9 and TRBJ2-2): DSGVTQTPKHLITATGQRVTLRCSPRSGDLSVYWYQQSLDQGLQFLIQYYNGEERAKGNILERFSAQQFPDLHSELNLSSLELGDSALYFCASSASPQTGELFFGEGSRLTVL.

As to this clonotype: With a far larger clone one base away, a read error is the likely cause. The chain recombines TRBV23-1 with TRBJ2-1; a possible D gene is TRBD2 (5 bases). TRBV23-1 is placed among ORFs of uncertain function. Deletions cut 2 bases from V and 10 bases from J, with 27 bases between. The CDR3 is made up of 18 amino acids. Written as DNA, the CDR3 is TGCGCCAGCAGTCAAGGGGTATTAAATAGGGCTCGGGGTTACGAGCAGTTCTTC. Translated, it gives CASSQGVLNRARGYEQFF.

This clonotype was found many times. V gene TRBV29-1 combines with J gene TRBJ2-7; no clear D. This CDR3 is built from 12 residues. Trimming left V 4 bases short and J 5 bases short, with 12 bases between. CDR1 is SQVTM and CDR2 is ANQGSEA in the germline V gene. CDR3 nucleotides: TGCAGCGTTGTAGTACAGTCCCACGAGCAGTACTTC. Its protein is CSVVVQSHEQYF.

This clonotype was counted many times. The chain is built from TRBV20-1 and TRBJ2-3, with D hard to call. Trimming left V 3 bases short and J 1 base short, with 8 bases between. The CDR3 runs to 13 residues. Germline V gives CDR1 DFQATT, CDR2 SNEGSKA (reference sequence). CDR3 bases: TGCAGTGCTAGCCGGACCGGCACAGATACGCAGTATTTT. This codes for CSASRTGTDTQYF.

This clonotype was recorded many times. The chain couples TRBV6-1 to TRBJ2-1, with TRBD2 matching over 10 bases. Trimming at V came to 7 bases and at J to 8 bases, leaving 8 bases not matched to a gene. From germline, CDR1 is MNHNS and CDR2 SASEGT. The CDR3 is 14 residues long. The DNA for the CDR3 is TGTGCCAGCAAGGTAGCGGGAGGTTTGGATGAGCAGTTCTTC. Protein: CASKVAGGLDEQFF.

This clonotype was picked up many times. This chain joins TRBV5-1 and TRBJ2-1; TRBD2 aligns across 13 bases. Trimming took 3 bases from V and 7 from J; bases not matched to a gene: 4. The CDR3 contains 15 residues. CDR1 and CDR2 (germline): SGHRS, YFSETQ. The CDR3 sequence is CASSSGLAGFNEQFF. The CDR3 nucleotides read TGCGCCAGCAGCTCGGGACTAGCGGGGTTTAATGAGCAGTTCTTC.

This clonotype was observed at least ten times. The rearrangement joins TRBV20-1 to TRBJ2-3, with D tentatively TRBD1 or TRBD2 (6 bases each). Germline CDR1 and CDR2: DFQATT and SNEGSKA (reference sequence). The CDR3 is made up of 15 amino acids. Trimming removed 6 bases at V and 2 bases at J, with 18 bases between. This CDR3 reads CSAHKGGQDTDTQYF. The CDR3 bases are TGCAGTGCCCACAAGGGGGGCCAAGACACAGATACGCAGTATTTT.

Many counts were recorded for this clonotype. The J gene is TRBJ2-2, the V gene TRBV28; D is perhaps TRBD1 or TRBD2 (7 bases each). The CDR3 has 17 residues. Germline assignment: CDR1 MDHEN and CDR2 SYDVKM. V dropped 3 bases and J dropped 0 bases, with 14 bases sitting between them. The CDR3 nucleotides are TGTGCCAGCAGTTTGGGGGGGCAGGGGGCGAACACCGGGGAGCTGTTTTTT. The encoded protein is CASSLGGQGANTGELFF.

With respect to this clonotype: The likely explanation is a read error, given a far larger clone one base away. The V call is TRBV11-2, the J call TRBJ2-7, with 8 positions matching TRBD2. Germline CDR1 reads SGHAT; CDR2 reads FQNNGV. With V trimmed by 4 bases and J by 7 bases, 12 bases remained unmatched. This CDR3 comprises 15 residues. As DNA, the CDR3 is TGTGCCAGCAGCTCTACTAGCGGCTCTTATAATGAGCAGTACTTC. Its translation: CASSSTSGSYNEQYF.

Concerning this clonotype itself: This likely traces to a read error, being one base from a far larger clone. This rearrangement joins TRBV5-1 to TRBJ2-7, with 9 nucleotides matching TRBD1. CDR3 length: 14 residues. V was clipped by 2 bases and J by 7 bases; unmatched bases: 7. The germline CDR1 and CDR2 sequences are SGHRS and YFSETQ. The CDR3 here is CASSLRTGDNEQYF. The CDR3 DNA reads TGCGCCAGCAGCTTAAGGACAGGGGACAATGAGCAGTACTTC.

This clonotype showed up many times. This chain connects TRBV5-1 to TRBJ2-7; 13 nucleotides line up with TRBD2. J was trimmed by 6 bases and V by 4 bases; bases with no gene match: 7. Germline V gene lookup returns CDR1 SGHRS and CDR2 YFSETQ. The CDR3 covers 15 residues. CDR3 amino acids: CASSGGTSGIFEQYF. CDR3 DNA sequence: TGCGCCAGCAGCGGAGGGACTAGCGGGATTTTCGAGCAGTACTTC.

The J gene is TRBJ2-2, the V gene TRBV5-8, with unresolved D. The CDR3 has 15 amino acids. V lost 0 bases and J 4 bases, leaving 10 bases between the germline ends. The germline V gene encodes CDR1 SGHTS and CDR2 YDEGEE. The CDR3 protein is CASSLGALITGELFF. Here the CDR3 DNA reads TGTGCCAGCAGCTTGGGAGCACTGATCACCGGGGAGCTGTTTTTT.

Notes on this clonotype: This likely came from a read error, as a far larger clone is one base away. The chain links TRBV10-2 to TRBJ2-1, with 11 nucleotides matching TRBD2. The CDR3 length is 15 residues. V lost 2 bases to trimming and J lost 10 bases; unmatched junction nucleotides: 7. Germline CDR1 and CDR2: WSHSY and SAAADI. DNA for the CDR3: TGCGCCAGCAGTGAGAACAAACTAGCGGGAGACGAGCAGTTCTTC. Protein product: CASSENKLAGDEQFF.

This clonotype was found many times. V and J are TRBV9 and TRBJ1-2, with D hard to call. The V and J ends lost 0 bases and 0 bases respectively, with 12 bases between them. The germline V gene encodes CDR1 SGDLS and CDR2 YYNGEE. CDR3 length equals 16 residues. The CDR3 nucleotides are TGTGCCAGCAGCGTAGGACCGGGCAATTCTAACTATGGCTACACCTTC. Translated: CASSVGPGNSNYGYTF.